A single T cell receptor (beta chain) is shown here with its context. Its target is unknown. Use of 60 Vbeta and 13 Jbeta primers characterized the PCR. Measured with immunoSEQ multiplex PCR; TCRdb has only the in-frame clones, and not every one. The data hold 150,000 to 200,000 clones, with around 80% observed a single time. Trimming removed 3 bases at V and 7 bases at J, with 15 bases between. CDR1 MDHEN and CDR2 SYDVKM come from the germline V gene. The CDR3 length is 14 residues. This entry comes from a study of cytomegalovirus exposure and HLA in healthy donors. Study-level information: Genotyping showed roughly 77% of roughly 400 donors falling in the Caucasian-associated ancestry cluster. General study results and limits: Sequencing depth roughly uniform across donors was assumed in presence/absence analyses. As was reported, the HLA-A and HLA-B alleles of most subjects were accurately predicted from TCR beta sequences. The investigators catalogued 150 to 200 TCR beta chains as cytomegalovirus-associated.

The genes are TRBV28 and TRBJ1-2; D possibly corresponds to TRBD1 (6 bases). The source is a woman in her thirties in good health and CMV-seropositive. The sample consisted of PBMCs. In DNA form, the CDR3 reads TGTGCCAGCAGTTTGAGGGGGGGCGTGAGTGGCTACACCTTC. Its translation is CASSLRGGVSGYTF.